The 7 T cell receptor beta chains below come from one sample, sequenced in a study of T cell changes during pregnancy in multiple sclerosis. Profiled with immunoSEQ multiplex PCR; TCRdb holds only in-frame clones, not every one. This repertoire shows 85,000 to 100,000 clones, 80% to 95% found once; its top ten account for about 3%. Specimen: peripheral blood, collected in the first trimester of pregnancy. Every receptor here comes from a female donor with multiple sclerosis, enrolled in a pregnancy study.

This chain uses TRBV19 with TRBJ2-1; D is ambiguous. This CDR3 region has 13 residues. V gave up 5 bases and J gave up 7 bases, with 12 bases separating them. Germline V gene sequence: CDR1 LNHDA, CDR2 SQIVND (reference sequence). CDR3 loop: CASSRIPLNEQFF. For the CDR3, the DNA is TGTGCCAGTAGTCGTATCCCCCTTAATGAGCAGTTCTTC.

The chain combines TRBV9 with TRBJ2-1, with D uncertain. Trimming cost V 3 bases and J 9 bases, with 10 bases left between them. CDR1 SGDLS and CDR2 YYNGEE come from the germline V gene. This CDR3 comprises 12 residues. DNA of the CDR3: TGTGCCAGCAGCGATTCGAGAGGTGAGCAGTTCTTC. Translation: CASSDSRGEQFF.

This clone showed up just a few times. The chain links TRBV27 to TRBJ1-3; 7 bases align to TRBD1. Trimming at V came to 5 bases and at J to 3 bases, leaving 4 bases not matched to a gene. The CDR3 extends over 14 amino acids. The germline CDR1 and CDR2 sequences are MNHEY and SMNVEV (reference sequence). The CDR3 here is CASSPRDSGNTIYF. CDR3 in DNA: TGTGCCAGCAGTCCAAGGGACAGTGGAAACACCATATATTTT.

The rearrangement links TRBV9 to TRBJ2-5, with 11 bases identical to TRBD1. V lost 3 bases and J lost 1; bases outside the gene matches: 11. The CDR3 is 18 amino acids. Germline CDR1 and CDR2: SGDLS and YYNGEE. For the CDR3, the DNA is TGTGCCAGCAGCGAGGAGGGGGGACAGGGGGTCCCCCAAGAGACCCAGTACTTC. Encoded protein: CASSEEGGQGVPQETQYF. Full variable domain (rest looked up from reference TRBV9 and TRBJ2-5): DSGVTQTPKHLITATGQRVTLRCSPRSGDLSVYWYQQSLDQGLQFLIQYYNGEERAKGNILERFSAQQFPDLHSELNLSSLELGDSALYFCASSEEGGQGVPQETQYFGPGTRLLVL.

The CDR3 DNA reads as TGCGCCAGCAGCCCCGTAGCGGGAGCGAACACCGGGGAGCTGTTTTTT. Amino acids: CASSPVAGANTGELFF. The chain joins TRBV5-1 to TRBJ2-2, with TRBD2 matching 9 bases. CDR1 and CDR2 (germline): SGHRS, YFSETQ. CDR3 length equals 16 residues. V shed 4 bases, J shed 0 bases, and the junction held 4 bases outside the gene matches.

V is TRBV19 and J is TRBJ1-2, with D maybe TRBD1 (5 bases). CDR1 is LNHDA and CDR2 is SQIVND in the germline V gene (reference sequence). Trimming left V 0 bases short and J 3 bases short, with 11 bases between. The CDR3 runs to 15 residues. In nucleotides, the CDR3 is TGTGCCAGTAGTATAGACGGGGGGGTATACTATGGCTACACCTTC. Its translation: CASSIDGGVYYGYTF.

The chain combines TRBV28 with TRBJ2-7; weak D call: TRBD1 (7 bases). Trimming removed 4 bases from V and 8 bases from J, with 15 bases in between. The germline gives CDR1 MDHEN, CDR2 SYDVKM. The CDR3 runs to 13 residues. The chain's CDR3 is CASSSVSGGKQYF. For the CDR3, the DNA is TGTGCCAGCAGTTCGGTCTCAGGGGGGAAGCAGTACTTC.